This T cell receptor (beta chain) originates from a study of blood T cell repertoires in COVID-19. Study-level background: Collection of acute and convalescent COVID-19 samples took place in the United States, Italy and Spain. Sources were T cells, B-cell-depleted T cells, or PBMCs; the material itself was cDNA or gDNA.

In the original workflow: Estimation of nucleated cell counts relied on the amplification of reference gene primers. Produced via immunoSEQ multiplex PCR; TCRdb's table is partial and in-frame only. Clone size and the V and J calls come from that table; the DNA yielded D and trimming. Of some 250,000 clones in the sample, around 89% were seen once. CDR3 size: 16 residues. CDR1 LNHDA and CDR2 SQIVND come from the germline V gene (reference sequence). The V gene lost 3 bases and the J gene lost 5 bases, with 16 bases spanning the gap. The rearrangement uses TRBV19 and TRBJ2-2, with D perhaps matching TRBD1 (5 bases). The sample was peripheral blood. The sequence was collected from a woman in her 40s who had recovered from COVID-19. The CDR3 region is CASSIGWPSGTGELFF. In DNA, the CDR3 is TGTGCCAGTAGTATTGGGTGGCCTTCAGGGACCGGGGAGCTGTTTTTT.